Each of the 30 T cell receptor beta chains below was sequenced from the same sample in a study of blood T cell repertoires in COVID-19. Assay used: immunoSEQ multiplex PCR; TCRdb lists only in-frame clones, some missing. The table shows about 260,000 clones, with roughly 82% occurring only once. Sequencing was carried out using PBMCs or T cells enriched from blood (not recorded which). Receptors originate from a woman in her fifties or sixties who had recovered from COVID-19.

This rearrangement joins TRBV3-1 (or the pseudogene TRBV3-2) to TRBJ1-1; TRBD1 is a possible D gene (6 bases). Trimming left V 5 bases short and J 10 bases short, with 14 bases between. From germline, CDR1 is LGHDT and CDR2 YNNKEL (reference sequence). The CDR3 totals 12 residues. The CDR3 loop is CASSSGQGPAFF. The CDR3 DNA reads TGTGCCAGCAGCTCCGGGCAGGGGCCAGCTTTCTTT.

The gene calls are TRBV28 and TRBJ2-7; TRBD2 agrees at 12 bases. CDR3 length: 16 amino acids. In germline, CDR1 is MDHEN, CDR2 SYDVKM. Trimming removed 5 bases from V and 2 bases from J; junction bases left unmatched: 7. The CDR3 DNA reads TGTGCCAGCAGTCGAACTAGCGGGAGGAAGCCCTACGAGCAGTACTTC. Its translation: CASSRTSGRKPYEQYF.

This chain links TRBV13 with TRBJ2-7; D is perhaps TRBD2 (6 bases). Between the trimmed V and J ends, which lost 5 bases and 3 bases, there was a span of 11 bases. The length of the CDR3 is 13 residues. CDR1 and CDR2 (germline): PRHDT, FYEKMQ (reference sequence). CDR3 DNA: TGTGCCAGCAGCCCCGAGGGAGGCTACGAGCAGTACTTC. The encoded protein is CASSPEGGYEQYF.

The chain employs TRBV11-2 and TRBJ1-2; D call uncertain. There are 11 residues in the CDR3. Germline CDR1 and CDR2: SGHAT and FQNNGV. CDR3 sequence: CARGGNYGYTF. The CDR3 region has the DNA TGTGCTCGGGGAGGGAACTATGGCTACACCTTC.

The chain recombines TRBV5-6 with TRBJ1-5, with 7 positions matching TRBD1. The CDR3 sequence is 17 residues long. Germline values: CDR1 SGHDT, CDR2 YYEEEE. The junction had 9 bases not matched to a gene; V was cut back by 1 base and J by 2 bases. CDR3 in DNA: TGTGCCAGCAGCTTGAAGGGGGCTGGCCGAGGCAATCAGCCCCAGCATTTT. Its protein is CASSLKGAGRGNQPQHF.

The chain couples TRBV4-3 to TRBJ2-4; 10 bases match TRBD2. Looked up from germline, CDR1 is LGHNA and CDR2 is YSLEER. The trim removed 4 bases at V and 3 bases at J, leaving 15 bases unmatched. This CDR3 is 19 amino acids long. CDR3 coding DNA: TGCGCCAGCAGCCGAGTAGCGGGGGGCCCGAGATGGGACAAAAACATTCAGTACTTC. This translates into CASSRVAGGPRWDKNIQYF.

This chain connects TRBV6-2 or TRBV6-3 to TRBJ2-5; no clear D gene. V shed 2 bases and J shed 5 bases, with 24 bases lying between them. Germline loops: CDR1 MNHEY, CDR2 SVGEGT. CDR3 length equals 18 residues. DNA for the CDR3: TGTGCCAGCAGTTACGGCCCCACATCAGACTCCGCGCTGGAGACCCAGTACTTC. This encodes CASSYGPTSDSALETQYF.

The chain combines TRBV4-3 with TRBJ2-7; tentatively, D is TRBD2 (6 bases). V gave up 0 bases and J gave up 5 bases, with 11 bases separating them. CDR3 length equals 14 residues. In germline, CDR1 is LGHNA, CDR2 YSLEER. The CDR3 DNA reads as TGCGCCAGCAGCCAAGATCGGGGGATGGACGAGCAGTACTTC. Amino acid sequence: CASSQDRGMDEQYF.

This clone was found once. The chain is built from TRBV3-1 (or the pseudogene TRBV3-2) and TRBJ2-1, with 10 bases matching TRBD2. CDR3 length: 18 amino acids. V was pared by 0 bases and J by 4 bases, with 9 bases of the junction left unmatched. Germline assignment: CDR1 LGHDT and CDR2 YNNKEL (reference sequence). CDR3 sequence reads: CASSQEGLAGASYNEQFF. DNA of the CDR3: TGTGCCAGCAGCCAAGAAGGGCTAGCGGGGGCCTCATACAATGAGCAGTTCTTC.

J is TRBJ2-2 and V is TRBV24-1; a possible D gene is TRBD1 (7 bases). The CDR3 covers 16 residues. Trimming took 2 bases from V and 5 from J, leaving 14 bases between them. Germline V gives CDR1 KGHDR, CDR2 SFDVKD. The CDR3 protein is CATSDSRQGGTGELFF. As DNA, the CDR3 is TGTGCCACCAGTGATTCGAGGCAGGGGGGAACCGGGGAGCTGTTTTTT.

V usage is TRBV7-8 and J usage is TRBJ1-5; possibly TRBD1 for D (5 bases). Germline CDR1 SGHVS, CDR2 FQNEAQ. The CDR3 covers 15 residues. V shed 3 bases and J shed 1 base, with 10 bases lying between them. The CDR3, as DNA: TGTGCCAGCAGCTTTTGGCGGGGGAGCAATCAGCCCCAGCATTTT. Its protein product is CASSFWRGSNQPQHF.

CDR3 amino acids: CASSPGHYNQPQHF. The CDR3 DNA sequence: TGCGCCAGCAGCCCGGGACATTACAATCAGCCCCAGCATTTT. The rearrangement uses TRBV5-1 and TRBJ1-5; a weak D match, TRBD1 (6 bases). The CDR3 is 14 residues long. V was pared by 4 bases and J by 3 bases, with 11 bases between. CDR1 is SGHRS, CDR2 YFSETQ, per germline.

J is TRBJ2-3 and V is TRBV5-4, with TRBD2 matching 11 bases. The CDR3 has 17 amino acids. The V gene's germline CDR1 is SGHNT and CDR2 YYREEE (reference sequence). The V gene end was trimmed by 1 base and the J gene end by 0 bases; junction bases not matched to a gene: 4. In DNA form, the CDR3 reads TGTGCCAGCAGCTTGAGACTAGCGGGGCTTAGCACAGATACGCAGTATTTT. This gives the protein CASSLRLAGLSTDTQYF.

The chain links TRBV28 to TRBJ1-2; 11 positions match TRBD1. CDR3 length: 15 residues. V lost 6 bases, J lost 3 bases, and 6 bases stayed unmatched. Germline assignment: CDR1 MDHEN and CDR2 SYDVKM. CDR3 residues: CASRSGQGGHYGYTF. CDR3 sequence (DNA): TGTGCCAGCAGATCGGGACAGGGGGGGCACTATGGCTACACCTTC.

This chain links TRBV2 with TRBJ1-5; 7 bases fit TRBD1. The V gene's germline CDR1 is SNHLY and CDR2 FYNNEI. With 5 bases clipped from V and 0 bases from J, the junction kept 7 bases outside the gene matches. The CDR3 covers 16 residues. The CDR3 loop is CASSWDSLYSNQPQHF. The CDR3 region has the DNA TGTGCCAGCAGTTGGGACAGTTTGTATAGCAATCAGCCCCAGCATTTT.

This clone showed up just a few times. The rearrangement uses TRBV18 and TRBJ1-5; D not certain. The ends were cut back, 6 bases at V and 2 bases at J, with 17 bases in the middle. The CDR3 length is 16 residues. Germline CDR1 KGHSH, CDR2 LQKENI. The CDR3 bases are TGTGCCAGCTCCCCCTCCGGTGTGGGAGGCAATCAGCCCCAGCATTTT. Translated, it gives CASSPSGVGGNQPQHF.

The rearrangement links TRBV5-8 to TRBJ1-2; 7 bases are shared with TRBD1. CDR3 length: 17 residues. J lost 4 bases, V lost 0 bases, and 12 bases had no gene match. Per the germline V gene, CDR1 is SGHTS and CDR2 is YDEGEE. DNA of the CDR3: TGTGCCAGCAGCTTGGCTAAAGGCAGGGGGACTTCCTATGGCTACACCTTC. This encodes CASSLAKGRGTSYGYTF.

CDR3 amino acids: CASRAETRTVRQPQHF. DNA for the CDR3: TGTGCCAGTAGAGCTGAGACCCGGACAGTTCGTCAGCCCCAGCATTTT. The chain uses TRBV19 and TRBJ1-5; TRBD1 might be the D (6 bases). Trimming left V 6 bases short and J 6 bases short, with 21 bases between. CDR3 length: 16 residues. CDR1 and CDR2 from the germline V gene are LNHDA and SQIVND (reference sequence).

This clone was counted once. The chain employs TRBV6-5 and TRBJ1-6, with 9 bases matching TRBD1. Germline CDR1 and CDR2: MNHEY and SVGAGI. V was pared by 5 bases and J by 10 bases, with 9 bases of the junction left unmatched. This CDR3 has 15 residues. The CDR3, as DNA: TGTGCCAGCAGTACCAGAGGACAGGGGCAATCACCCCTCCACTTT. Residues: CASSTRGQGQSPLHF.

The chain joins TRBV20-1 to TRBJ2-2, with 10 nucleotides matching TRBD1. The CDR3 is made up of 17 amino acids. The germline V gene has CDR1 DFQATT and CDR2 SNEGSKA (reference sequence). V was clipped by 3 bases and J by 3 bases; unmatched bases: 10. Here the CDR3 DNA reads TGCAGTGCTAGTGCTCGGTGGGGACAGGGGTACACCGGGGAGCTGTTTTTT. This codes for CSASARWGQGYTGELFF.

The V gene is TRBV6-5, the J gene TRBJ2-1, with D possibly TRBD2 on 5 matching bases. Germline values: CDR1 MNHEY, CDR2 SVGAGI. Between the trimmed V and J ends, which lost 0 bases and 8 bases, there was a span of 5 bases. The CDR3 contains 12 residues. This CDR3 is CASSYSGDEQFF. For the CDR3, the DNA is TGTGCCAGCAGTTACTCGGGAGATGAGCAGTTCTTC.

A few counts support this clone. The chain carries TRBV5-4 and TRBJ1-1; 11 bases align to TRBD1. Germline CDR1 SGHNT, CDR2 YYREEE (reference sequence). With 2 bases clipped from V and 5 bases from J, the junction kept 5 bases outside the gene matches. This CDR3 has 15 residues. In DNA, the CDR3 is TGTGCCAGCAGCTTACCGGACAGGGGGCGGACTGAAGCTTTCTTT. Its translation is CASSLPDRGRTEAFF.

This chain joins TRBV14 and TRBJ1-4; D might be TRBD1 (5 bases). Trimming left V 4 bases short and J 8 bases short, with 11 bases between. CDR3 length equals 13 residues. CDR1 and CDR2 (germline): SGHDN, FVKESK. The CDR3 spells CASSRGHLEKLFF. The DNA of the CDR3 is TGTGCCAGCAGCCGCGGACATCTCGAAAAACTGTTTTTT.

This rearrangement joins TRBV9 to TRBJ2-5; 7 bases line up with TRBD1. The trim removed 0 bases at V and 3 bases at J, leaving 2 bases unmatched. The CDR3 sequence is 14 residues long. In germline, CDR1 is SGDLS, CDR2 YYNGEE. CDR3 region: CASSVAGQKETQYF. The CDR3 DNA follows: TGTGCCAGCAGCGTAGCGGGACAGAAAGAGACCCAGTACTTC.

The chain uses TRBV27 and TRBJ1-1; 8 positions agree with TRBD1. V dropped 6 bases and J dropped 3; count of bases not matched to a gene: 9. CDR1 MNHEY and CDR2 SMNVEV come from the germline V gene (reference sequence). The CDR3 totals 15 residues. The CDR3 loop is CASSSGGLWDTEAFF. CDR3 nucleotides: TGTGCCAGCAGCTCAGGGGGCCTGTGGGACACTGAAGCTTTCTTT.

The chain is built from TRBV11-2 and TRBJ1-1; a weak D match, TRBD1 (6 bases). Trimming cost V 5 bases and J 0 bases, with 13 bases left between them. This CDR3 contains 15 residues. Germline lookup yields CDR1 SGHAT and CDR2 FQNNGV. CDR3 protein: CASSPDGGLNTEAFF. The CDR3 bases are TGTGCCAGCAGCCCCGATGGGGGCTTGAACACTGAAGCTTTCTTT.

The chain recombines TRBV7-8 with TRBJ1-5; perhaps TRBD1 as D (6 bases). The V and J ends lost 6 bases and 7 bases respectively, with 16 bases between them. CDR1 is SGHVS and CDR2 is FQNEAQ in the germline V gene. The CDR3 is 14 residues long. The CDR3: CASRKTGNAQPQHF. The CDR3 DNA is TGTGCCAGCAGAAAAACAGGGAATGCCCAGCCCCAGCATTTT.

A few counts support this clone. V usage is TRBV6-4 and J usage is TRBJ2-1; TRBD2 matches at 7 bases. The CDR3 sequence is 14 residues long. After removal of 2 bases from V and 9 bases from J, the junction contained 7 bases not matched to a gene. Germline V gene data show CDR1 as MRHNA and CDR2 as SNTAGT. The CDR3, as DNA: TGTGCCAGCAGTGACGGCGCTAGCGGCGGTGAGCAGTTCTTC. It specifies CASSDGASGGEQFF.

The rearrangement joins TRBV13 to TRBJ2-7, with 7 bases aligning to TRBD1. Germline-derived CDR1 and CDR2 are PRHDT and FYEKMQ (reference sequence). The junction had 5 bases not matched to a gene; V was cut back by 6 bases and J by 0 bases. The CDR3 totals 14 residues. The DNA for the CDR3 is TGTGCCAGCAGGCGACAGGGTAGCTCCTACGAGCAGTACTTC. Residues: CASRRQGSSYEQYF.

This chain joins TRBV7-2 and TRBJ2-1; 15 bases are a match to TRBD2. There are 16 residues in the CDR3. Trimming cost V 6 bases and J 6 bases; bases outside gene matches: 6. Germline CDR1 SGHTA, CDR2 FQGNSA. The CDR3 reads CASRPGLAGGRNEQFF. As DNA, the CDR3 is TGTGCCAGCAGGCCGGGACTAGCGGGGGGACGCAATGAGCAGTTCTTC.